A selection of T cell receptor beta chains follows, all from one sample in a study of OX40 agonist ivuxolimab in advanced cancers. Here immunoSEQ multiplex PCR was the method, and the copy in TCRdb shows in-frame clones only, minus some. The sample shows about 20,000 clones, approximately 85% of them seen only once. Source: CD4+ or CD8+ T cells sorted from blood, taken in a trial of the OX40 agonist ivuxolimab. These receptors were taken from an adult with an advanced solid tumor such as melanoma, head and neck, liver or kidney cancer. Both conserved end residues are part of each CDR3.

len	v_gene	j_gene	CDR3aa
12	TRBV19	TRBJ1-5	CASRHYNQPQHF
13	TRBV6-9	TRBJ2-4	CASSCEAKNIQYF
14	TRBV9	TRBJ2-1	CASSAQGSHNEQFF
13	TRBV19	TRBJ1-1	CASSREGNTEAFF
14	TRBV19	TRBJ1-2	CATLGDNRFYGYTF
15	TRBV5-1	TRBJ2-2	CASSSGQTNTGELFF
13	TRBV27	TRBJ2-3	CASSPFRADTQYF
18	TRBV19	TRBJ2-1	CASSPRGSGIFSYNEQFF
13	TRBV27	TRBJ2-5	CASSLAPQETQYF
14	TRBV2	TRBJ2-1	CASKAAQAYNEQFF
13	TRBV7-8	TRBJ1-1	CASSLYGQPEAFF
15	TRBV19	TRBJ2-7	CASSLRDRGSYEQYF
14	TRBV7-8	TRBJ2-5	CASSALDGKETQYF
17	TRBV4-1	TRBJ1-1	CASSQEGRGAMNTEAFF
19	TRBV11-1	TRBJ2-3	CASSLVVFASGESADTQYF
17	TRBV5-4	TRBJ2-6	CASSLVVVSSGANVLTF
16	TRBV11-3	TRBJ2-3	CASSPRDGSSADTQYF
13	TRBV19	TRBJ1-1	CASKRGMGTEAFF
17	TRBV11-2	TRBJ2-3	CASSSPGLAGGTDTQYF
12	TRBV2	TRBJ1-6	CASGGVNSPLHF
16	TRBV28	TRBJ2-1	CASSPGGFGSYNEQFF
13	TRBV27	TRBJ1-1	CASSTGFIAEAFF
17	TRBV11-3	TRBJ2-1	CASSAGTGGTLDNEQFF
14	TRBV11-2	TRBJ2-7	CASSLGTSGYEQYF
14	TRBV5-1	TRBJ2-7	CASSLEGSTGEQYF
13	TRBV19	TRBJ2-1	CASSIDPPNEQFF
18	TRBV4-2	TRBJ2-5	CASSQDWPLGAGQETQYF
13	TRBV5-6	TRBJ2-7	CASSLGTGYEQYF
15	TRBV5-8	TRBJ2-1	CASSVLVSSYNEQFF
16	TRBV5-1	TRBJ2-1	CASSYGLAGSYNEQFF
14	TRBV19	TRBJ2-7	CASSIGQGAYEQYF
13	TRBV7-2	TRBJ2-3	CASSFPGQDTQYF
15	TRBV4-1	TRBJ2-3	CASSQVAGEPDTQYF
15	TRBV27	TRBJ2-3	CASSFASGHTDTQYF
18	TRBV5-1	TRBJ2-2	CASSLELAGGYYTGELFF
14	TRBV19	TRBJ1-1	CASSIYGPPNEAFF
14	TRBV30	TRBJ2-7	CAWTPGQGIDEQYF
15	TRBV14	TRBJ2-7	CASSPYGPRLGEQYF
14	TRBV5-6	TRBJ1-5	CASSFGEMGQPQHF
13	TRBV15	TRBJ2-1	CATSGQGENEQFF
13	TRBV6-5	TRBJ2-7	CASQRATANEQYF
12	TRBV29-1	TRBJ1-2	CSVPTSSYGYTF
15	TRBV5-3	TRBJ1-6	CARIRSQFPFSPLHF
20	TRBV28	TRBJ2-3	CASSLESGFGTSGSTDTQYF
12	TRBV11-2	TRBJ2-7	CASSRVQHEQYF
12	TRBV18	TRBJ2-1	CASSPEGYEQFF
13	TRBV7-2	TRBJ2-2	CASSWMNTGELFF
15	TRBV9	TRBJ1-2	CASSVVPESLSGYTF
13	TRBV27	TRBJ2-7	CASSLGDSYEQYF
16	TRBV21-1	TRBJ2-7	CASPGLAGGLVYEQYF
14	TRBV7-2	TRBJ2-1	CASSYLSGNNEQFF
14	TRBV19	TRBJ1-1	CASSSTGKSTEAFF